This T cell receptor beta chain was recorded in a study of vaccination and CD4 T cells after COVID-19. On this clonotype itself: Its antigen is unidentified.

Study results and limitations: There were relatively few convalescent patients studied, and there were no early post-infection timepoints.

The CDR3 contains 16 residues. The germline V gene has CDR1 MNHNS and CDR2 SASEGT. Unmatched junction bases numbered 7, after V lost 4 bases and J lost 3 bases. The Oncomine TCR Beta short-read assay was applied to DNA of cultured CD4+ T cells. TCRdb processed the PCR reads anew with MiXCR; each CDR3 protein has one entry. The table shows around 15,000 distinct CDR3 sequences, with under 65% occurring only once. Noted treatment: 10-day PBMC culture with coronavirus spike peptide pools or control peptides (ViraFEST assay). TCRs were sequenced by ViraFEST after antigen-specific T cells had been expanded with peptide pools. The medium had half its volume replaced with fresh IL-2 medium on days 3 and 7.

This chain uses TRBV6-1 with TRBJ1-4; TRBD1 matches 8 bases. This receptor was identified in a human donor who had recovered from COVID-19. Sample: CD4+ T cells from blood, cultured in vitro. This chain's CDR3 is CASSATQGAPNEKLFF. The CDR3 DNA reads TGTGCCAGCAGTGCCACTCAGGGGGCACCTAATGAAAAACTGTTTTTT.